The 2 T cell receptor beta chains listed next were all sequenced from one sample in a study of CD8 T cells in ankylosing spondylitis. Study-wide results and limits: What seemed typical of ankylosing spondylitis blood was a TCR beta motif built from several highly homologous variants.

Antigens of these TCRs are unknown. TCRdb reprocessed the 5' RACE reads via MiXCR and lists one record per CDR3 protein. Of hundreds of thousands of distinct CDR3 sequences listed, roughly 26% were seen once; the top ten hold 0.89%. The sequenced sample consisted of blood, either unsorted or a sorted T cell fraction (not recorded which). The source of these receptors is a male donor with ankylosing spondylitis.

The chain couples TRBV5-6 to TRBJ2-2, with D possibly TRBD1 on 6 matching bases. The CDR3 consists of 15 residues. Germline CDR1 and CDR2: SGHDT and YYEEEE. V was trimmed by 4 bases and J by 6 bases, leaving 16 bases between them. For the CDR3, the DNA is TGTGCCAGCAGCCCGGGACAAGGGTGGTCCGGGGAGCTGTTTTTT. The encoded protein is CASSPGQGWSGELFF.

This clonotype was detected only a few times. This chain connects TRBV6-5 to TRBJ2-3; 7 bases are shared with TRBD2. This CDR3 has 15 amino acids. Germline V CDR1 and CDR2: MNHEY, SVGAGI. After removal of 2 bases from V and 4 bases from J, the junction contained 6 bases not matched to a gene. The DNA of the CDR3 is TGTGCCAGCAGTTACGGGGGGGAGGCCTCAGATACGCAGTATTTT. It translates to CASSYGGEASDTQYF.